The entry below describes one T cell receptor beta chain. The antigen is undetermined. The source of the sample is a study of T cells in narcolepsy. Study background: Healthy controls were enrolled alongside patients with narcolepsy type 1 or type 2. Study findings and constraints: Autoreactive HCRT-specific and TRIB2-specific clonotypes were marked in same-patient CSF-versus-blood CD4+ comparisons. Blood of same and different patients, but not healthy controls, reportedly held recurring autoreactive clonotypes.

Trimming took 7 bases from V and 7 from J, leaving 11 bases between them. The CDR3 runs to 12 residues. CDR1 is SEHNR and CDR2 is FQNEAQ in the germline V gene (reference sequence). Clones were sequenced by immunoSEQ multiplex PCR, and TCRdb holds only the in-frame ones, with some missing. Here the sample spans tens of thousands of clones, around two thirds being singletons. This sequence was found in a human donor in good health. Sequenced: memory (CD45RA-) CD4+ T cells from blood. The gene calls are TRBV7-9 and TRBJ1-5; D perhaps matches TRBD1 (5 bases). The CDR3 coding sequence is TGTGCCAGCACCAGAGGGGAGCAGCCCCAGCATTTT. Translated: CASTRGEQPQHF.